These T cell receptor beta chains were read from a single sample in a study of blood T cell repertoires in COVID-19. The assay was immunoSEQ multiplex PCR, and TCRdb's table has in-frame clones only and misses some. The sample lists about 160,000 clones; around four fifths were seen once. Source material: PBMCs or T cells enriched from blood (not recorded which). The origin of the receptors is a man aged 45-65 years who had recovered from COVID-19. The CDR3 runs from the conserved cysteine through the conserved F or W. The D gene is left open where the match is weak. Clone size is given for some rows only: seen once, a few or many times, or a class if the clone is expanded.

V: TRBV2
size: NA
J: TRBJ1-5
D: NA
DNA: TGTGCCAGCACCCCTACAGGGATGAATCAGCCCCAGCATTTT
CDR3: CASTPTGMNQPQHF

V: TRBV5-6
size: NA
J: TRBJ2-7
D: NA
DNA: TGTGCCAGCAGCTTTCAGGGTCCCAACGAGCAGTACTTC
CDR3: CASSFQGPNEQYF

V: TRBV6-5
size: NA
J: TRBJ1-6
D: NA
DNA: TGTGCCAGCAGTCTCAGTGGGGAGTATAATTCACCCCTCCACTTT
CDR3: CASSLSGEYNSPLHF

V: TRBV13
size: NA
J: TRBJ1-2
D: NA
DNA: TGTGCCAGCAGCTTAGGACTTCGGGATGGCTACACCTTC
CDR3: CASSLGLRDGYTF

V: TRBV30
size: NA
J: TRBJ2-5
D: TRBD2
DNA: TGTGCTATCGGGGGGGGCAGGGGACAGACCCAGTACTTC
CDR3: CAIGGGRGQTQYF

V: TRBV15
size: NA
J: TRBJ1-5
D: NA
DNA: TGTGCCACCAGCAGAGGGAGAAAGGCGGATCAGCCCCAGCATTTT
CDR3: CATSRGRKADQPQHF

V: TRBV5-8
size: NA
J: TRBJ2-2
D: NA
DNA: TGTGCCAGCAGGCATCGGGGTGGCACCGGGGAGCTGTTTTTT
CDR3: CASRHRGGTGELFF

V: TRBV12-2
size: NA
J: TRBJ2-3
D: NA
DNA: TGTGCAAGTCGCTTAGAAAGACTAGTGGCTGTGTGCACAGATACGCAGTATTTT
CDR3: CASRLERLVAVCTDTQYF

V: TRBV6-4
size: NA
J: TRBJ2-3
D: TRBD1
DNA: TGTGCCAGCAGTCCGGGACAGGGGACAGATACGCAGTATTTT
CDR3: CASSPGQGTDTQYF

V: TRBV5-1
size: NA
J: TRBJ2-7
D: TRBD1
DNA: TGCGCCAGCAGCTTGGCAGGTCCCGGGACAGGGGGCCACGAGCAGTACTTC
CDR3: CASSLAGPGTGGHEQYF

V: TRBV15
size: NA
J: TRBJ1-5
D: TRBD1
DNA: TGTGCCACCAGCGGAGGGGGCTCTGGCAATCAGCCCCAGCATTTT
CDR3: CATSGGGSGNQPQHF

V: TRBV29-1
size: NA
J: TRBJ1-2
D: NA
DNA: TGCAGCGCGGGACTTAACTATGGCTACACCTTC
CDR3: CSAGLNYGYTF

V: TRBV19
size: NA
J: TRBJ2-1
D: TRBD2
DNA: TGTGCCAGTAGTCTCGGACTAGCGGGGAACAATGAGCAGTTCTTC
CDR3: CASSLGLAGNNEQFF

V: TRBV6-6
size: NA
J: TRBJ2-5
D: TRBD2
DNA: TGTGCCAGCAGTTACTCGGGGGGGTTGGAGACCCAGTACTTC
CDR3: CASSYSGGLETQYF

V: TRBV30
size: NA
J: TRBJ1-2
D: NA
DNA: TGTGCCTGGGTGGGGGGACCCTATGGCTACACCTTC
CDR3: CAWVGGPYGYTF

V: TRBV19
size: once
J: TRBJ1-6
D: TRBD1
DNA: TGTGCCAGTAGTGTCGGACAGGGCTGGTTACCCCTCCACTTT
CDR3: CASSVGQGWLPLHF

V: TRBV2
size: few
J: TRBJ1-1
D: NA
DNA: TGTGCCAGCAGGCCCGATGCCGCTGCACTAACTGAAGCTTTCTTT
CDR3: CASRPDAAALTEAFF

V: TRBV2
size: NA
J: TRBJ2-1
D: NA
DNA: TGTGCCAGCAGTACCCCATCACCAGATTACTCCTACAATGAGCAGTTCTTC
CDR3: CASSTPSPDYSYNEQFF

V: TRBV6-1
size: once
J: TRBJ2-1
D: TRBD2
DNA: TGTGCCAGCAGTGGGACTAGCGGGTCCTACAATGAGCAGTTCTTC
CDR3: CASSGTSGSYNEQFF

V: TRBV4-2
size: NA
J: TRBJ2-7
D: TRBD2
DNA: TGTGCCAGCAGCCAAGATTTGGGGGGGGGCTACGAGCAGTACTTC
CDR3: CASSQDLGGGYEQYF

V: TRBV7-2
size: NA
J: TRBJ1-1
D: TRBD1
DNA: TGTGCCAGCAGCTCCTCCCTGGACAGGAAGGCTTTCTTT
CDR3: CASSSSLDRKAFF

V: TRBV3-1/TRBV3-2
size: NA
J: TRBJ2-2
D: NA
DNA: TGTGCCAGCAGCCGAGGCGGGGAGCTGTTTTTT
CDR3: CASSRGGELFF

V: TRBV7-9
size: few
J: TRBJ2-7
D: TRBD2
DNA: TGTGCCAGCAGCAGGGAGACATTTAGCGGGGGATCCTACGAGCAGTACTTC
CDR3: CASSRETFSGGSYEQYF

V: TRBV7-2
size: NA
J: TRBJ2-5
D: NA
DNA: TGTGCCAGCAGCTCGCGGGCGAGGCAAGAGACCCAGTACTTC
CDR3: CASSSRARQETQYF

V: TRBV10-3
size: NA
J: TRBJ2-5
D: TRBD1
DNA: TGTGCCATCTCGGACAGGGGAGAGACCCAGTACTTC
CDR3: CAISDRGETQYF

V: TRBV3-1/TRBV3-2
size: NA
J: TRBJ2-1
D: NA
DNA: TGTGCCAGCAGCCAAGAACCAGGAACCGATGAGCAGTTCTTC
CDR3: CASSQEPGTDEQFF

V: TRBV18
size: few
J: TRBJ1-3
D: NA
DNA: TGTGCCAGCTCACCTGGGGGCCCAAACACCATATATTTT
CDR3: CASSPGGPNTIYF

V: TRBV11-2
size: NA
J: TRBJ1-4
D: NA
DNA: TGTGCCAGCAGCCGACAGAACCGCGCAACTAATGAAAAACTGTTTTTT
CDR3: CASSRQNRATNEKLFF

V: TRBV14
size: few
J: TRBJ1-2
D: TRBD1
DNA: TGTGCCAGCAGCCAGCTGGACAGGGGCACCCATGGCTACACCTTC
CDR3: CASSQLDRGTHGYTF

V: TRBV27
size: few
J: TRBJ2-1
D: TRBD2
DNA: TGTGCCAGCAGGGAAATAGCGGGGGGCTACAATGAGCAGTTCTTC
CDR3: CASREIAGGYNEQFF

V: TRBV9
size: NA
J: TRBJ2-5
D: NA
DNA: TGTGCCAGCAGCGCAGAGACCTTACGGGGGACCCAGTACTTC
CDR3: CASSAETLRGTQYF

V: TRBV5-1
size: NA
J: TRBJ2-1
D: NA
DNA: TGCGCCAGCAGCTTCCAGAATACCCCCTACAATGAGCAGTTCTTC
CDR3: CASSFQNTPYNEQFF

V: TRBV7-9
size: NA
J: TRBJ2-1
D: NA
DNA: TGTGCCAGCAGCTTACAGAACAATGAGCAGTTCTTC
CDR3: CASSLQNNEQFF

V: TRBV29-1
size: few
J: TRBJ1-1
D: TRBD1
DNA: TGCAGCGGGATAGTATCGACAGGGTACACTGAAGCTTTCTTT
CDR3: CSGIVSTGYTEAFF

V: TRBV19
size: NA
J: TRBJ1-4
D: TRBD1
DNA: TGTGCCAGTAGTATCGCGACAGGGCGGGAAAAACTGTTTTTT
CDR3: CASSIATGREKLFF